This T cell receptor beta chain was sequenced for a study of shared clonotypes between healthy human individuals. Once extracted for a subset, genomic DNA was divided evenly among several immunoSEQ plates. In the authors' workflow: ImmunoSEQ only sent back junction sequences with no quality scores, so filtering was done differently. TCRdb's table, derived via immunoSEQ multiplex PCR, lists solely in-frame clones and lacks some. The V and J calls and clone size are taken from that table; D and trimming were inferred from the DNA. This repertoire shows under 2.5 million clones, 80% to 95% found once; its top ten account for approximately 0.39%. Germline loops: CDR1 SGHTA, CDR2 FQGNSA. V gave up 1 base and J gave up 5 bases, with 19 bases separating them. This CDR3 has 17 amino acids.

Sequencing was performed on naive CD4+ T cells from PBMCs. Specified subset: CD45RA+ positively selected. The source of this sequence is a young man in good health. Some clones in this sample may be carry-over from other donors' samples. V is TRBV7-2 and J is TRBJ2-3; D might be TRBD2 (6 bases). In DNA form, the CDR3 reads TGTGCCAGCAGCTTAGAACGGTGGGCGGAGGGACGAGATACGCAGTATTTT. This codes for CASSLERWAEGRDTQYF.